The sequence of this TCR beta chain was determined in a study of CD8 T cells in ankylosing spondylitis. The CDR3 runs to 13 residues. CDR1 and CDR2 from the germline V gene are MNHNY and SVGAGI (reference sequence). V was shortened by 6 bases and J by 4 bases, with 13 bases between the two germline ends. MiXCR, applied by TCRdb to the 5' RACE reads, yields one record per CDR3 protein. The sample consists of about 540,000 distinct CDR3 sequences, about an eighth of them appearing once. Regarding this clonotype: The antigen is undetermined.

Overall study findings and caveats: With a CD8+ phenotype, disease-linked clones were relatively rare in peripheral blood. Reportedly, disease-linked clones are significantly enriched in ankylosing spondylitis patients' matched synovial fluid. Ankylosing spondylitis blood appeared to carry a characteristic TCR beta motif of roughly 8 highly homologous variants.

The receptor's source is a male donor with ankylosing spondylitis. The sample comprised blood, either unsorted or a sorted T cell fraction (not recorded which). V is TRBV6-6 and J is TRBJ2-7; the D gene is possibly TRBD2 (6 bases). CDR3 region: CASSKMTRYEQYF. In DNA form, the CDR3 reads TGTGCCAGCAGCAAAATGACTAGGTACGAGCAGTACTTC.